Presented here are 26 T cell receptor beta chains from one specimen sequenced in a study of T-cell memory formation after mild COVID-19. TCRdb reprocessed the 5' RACE reads with MiXCR, giving one entry per CDR3 protein. The sample has 250,000 to 300,000 distinct CDR3 sequences; around 16% are singletons. Sequencing was carried out using PBMCs or a T cell subset sorted from them (not recorded which). The receptors shown here come from a man younger than 35 who had mild COVID-19 (a few samples of this study predate the infection). Cell type and time point are not known.

This clonotype was recorded a few times. The rearrangement uses TRBV4-1 and TRBJ2-3; D not certain. Germline CDR1 is MGHRA and CDR2 is YSYEKL. V lost 1 base to trimming and J lost 6 bases, with 20 bases between them. This CDR3 region has 17 residues. The CDR3 DNA reads TGCGCCAGCAGCCAAGCCTCTGACATCCCGCCGTCTGATACGCAGTATTTT. It yields the protein CASSQASDIPPSDTQYF.

This clonotype has at least ten counts. The chain is built from TRBV6-5 and TRBJ2-5; D ambiguous. CDR3 length: 11 residues. The germline CDR1 and CDR2 sequences are MNHEY and SVGAGI. Trimming stripped 0 bases from V and 5 bases from J, with 1 base between. CDR3 DNA: TGTGCCAGCAGTTACTCGGAGACCCAGTACTTC. Its translation: CASSYSETQYF.

This clonotype was detected only a few times. The gene calls are TRBV4-3 and TRBJ2-1; D not certain. The CDR3 covers 13 residues. Germline CDR1 LGHNA, CDR2 YSLEER. The V end lost 1 base, the J end lost 7 bases, and 8 bases lay between the germline ends. CDR3 bases: TGCGCCAGCAGCCAAGTCCCCGAGAATGAGCAGTTCTTC. Translated: CASSQVPENEQFF.

This clonotype was observed many times. The V and J genes are TRBV12-3 or TRBV12-4 and TRBJ1-6, with D possibly being TRBD1 (5 bases). The CDR3 contains 14 residues. The V end lost 4 bases, the J end lost 11 bases, and 15 bases lay between the germline ends. CDR3 loop: CASSSLLRVAPLHF. The CDR3 region has the DNA TGTGCCAGCAGTTCACTCCTCAGGGTTGCACCCCTCCACTTT.

J is TRBJ2-6 and V is TRBV6-6; possible D gene TRBD1, 5 bases. The germline V and J ends were trimmed by 5 bases and 0 bases, with 14 bases remaining between them. Germline loops: CDR1 MNHNY, CDR2 SVGAGI (reference sequence). The CDR3 totals 17 residues. CDR3 protein: CASSQEQGTSGANVLTF. For the CDR3, the DNA is TGTGCCAGCAGTCAGGAGCAGGGAACCTCTGGGGCCAACGTCCTGACTTTC.

This clonotype appeared a few times. The chain joins TRBV4-1 to TRBJ2-7; 10 bases are shared with TRBD1. CDR1 and CDR2 from the germline V gene are MGHRA and YSYEKL. J gave up 5 bases and V 8 bases, and 9 bases lay outside the gene matches. The CDR3 length is 14 residues. In nucleotides, the CDR3 is TGCGCCAGCGCTTCGGGACAGGGGCTCGACGAGCAGTACTTC. It is translated as CASASGQGLDEQYF.

The chain has TRBV20-1 and TRBJ1-2, with D hard to call. Between the trimmed V and J ends, which lost 6 bases and 1 base, there was a span of 18 bases. CDR1 is DFQATT and CDR2 is SNEGSKA in the germline V gene (reference sequence). CDR3 length: 15 residues. This CDR3 is CSARDRQKINYGYTF. DNA of the CDR3: TGCAGTGCGCGAGATCGGCAGAAGATTAACTATGGCTACACCTTC.

In its sample, this clonotype was seen a few times. The rearrangement links TRBV24-1 to TRBJ1-2, with D possibly being TRBD1 (6 bases). The CDR3 length is 14 residues. V was clipped by 6 bases and J by 4 bases, with 14 bases between them. Germline loops: CDR1 KGHDR, CDR2 SFDVKD. CDR3 coding DNA: TGTGCCACCAGTCTCTCGACAGGAGCCTATGGCTACACCTTC. Protein sequence: CATSLSTGAYGYTF.

In its sample, this clonotype was seen a few times. V and J are TRBV5-1 and TRBJ2-2, with a weak D call TRBD2 (5 bases). V lost 9 bases and J 3 bases, leaving 21 bases between the germline ends. CDR1 is SGHRS and CDR2 is YFSETQ in the germline V gene. The CDR3 extends over 16 amino acids. Written as DNA, the CDR3 is TGCGCCACCGCACAGAGCCCGGACTCATACACCGGGGAGCTGTTTTTT. Its translation is CATAQSPDSYTGELFF.

The gene calls are TRBV6-1 and TRBJ2-3; 13 bases align to TRBD2. Germline assignment: CDR1 MNHNS and CDR2 SASEGT. This CDR3 contains 18 residues. With 3 bases clipped from V and 0 bases from J, the junction kept 6 bases outside the gene matches. The CDR3 loop is CASSDRTSGGKSTDTQYF. The CDR3 DNA reads TGTGCCAGCAGTGACCGGACTAGCGGGGGCAAGAGCACAGATACGCAGTATTTT.

The chain couples TRBV5-1 to TRBJ2-3; D is perhaps TRBD1 (7 bases). V lost 0 bases, J lost 2 bases, and 13 bases lay in between. CDR3 size: 16 residues. Germline loops: CDR1 SGHRS, CDR2 YFSETQ. CDR3 sequence: CASSLGAGQTTDTQYF. The CDR3 nucleotides read TGCGCCAGCAGCTTGGGGGCGGGACAGACCACAGATACGCAGTATTTT.

The rearrangement uses TRBV7-2 and TRBJ2-1, with D possibly TRBD2 on 7 matching bases. V lost 4 bases and J 1 base, leaving 32 bases between the germline ends. Germline V gene lookup returns CDR1 SGHTA and CDR2 FQGNSA. This CDR3 contains 22 residues. Here the CDR3 reads CASSSKRRGLVREGLSYNEQFF. The CDR3, as DNA: TGTGCCAGCAGCTCAAAACGCCGGGGGCTAGTGAGGGAGGGGCTATCCTACAATGAGCAGTTCTTC.

The chain links TRBV12-3 or TRBV12-4 to TRBJ2-3, with 8 bases lining up with TRBD2. V shed 8 bases and J 3 bases; nucleotides not matched to a gene: 7. The CDR3 contains 14 residues. The CDR3 bases are TGTGCCAGCCACGGGGGGGGGTGGACAGATACGCAGTATTTT. This encodes CASHGGGWTDTQYF.

This clonotype was counted a few times. V and J are TRBV5-6 and TRBJ2-5; 8 positions agree with TRBD2. Trimming cost V 2 bases and J 6 bases; bases outside gene matches: 3. CDR3 size: 13 residues. Germline-derived CDR1 and CDR2 are SGHDT and YYEEEE. CDR3 in DNA: TGTGCCAGCAGCTTAGCGGGGGAGCAGACCCAGTACTTC. It specifies CASSLAGEQTQYF. Full variable domain (outside the CDR3, taken from reference TRBV5-6 and TRBJ2-5): DAGVTQSPTHLIKTRGQQVTLRCSPKSGHDTVSWYQQALGQGPQFIFQYYEEEERQRGNFPDRFSGHQFPNYSSELNVNALLLGDSALYLCASSLAGEQTQYFGPGTRLLVL.

The V call is TRBV6-6, the J call TRBJ1-1; 8 bases map to TRBD1. J lost 5 bases, V lost 6 bases, and 11 bases had no gene match. Germline CDR1 MNHNY, CDR2 SVGAGI (reference sequence). The CDR3 runs to 15 residues. The CDR3 loop is CASRNRQGRDTEAFF. Written as DNA, the CDR3 is TGTGCCAGCAGGAACCGACAGGGGCGGGATACTGAAGCTTTCTTT.

The table lists this clonotype with a few counts. J is TRBJ2-7 and V is TRBV5-5; the D gene could be TRBD1 or TRBD2 (5 bases each). CDR1 is SGHKS and CDR2 is YYEKEE in the germline V gene (reference sequence). With 1 base removed from V and 3 bases from J, the gap between germline ends came to 14 bases. The CDR3 spans 15 residues. CDR3 in DNA: TGTGCCAGCAGCTTGAGTCGGGGCTCGTACTACGAGCAGTACTTC. It specifies CASSLSRGSYYEQYF.

The genes are TRBV7-8 and TRBJ1-1; 8 bases agree with TRBD1. The V gene's germline CDR1 is SGHVS and CDR2 FQNEAQ. The CDR3 sequence is 15 residues long. V was clipped by 0 bases and J by 3 bases; unmatched bases: 3. CDR3 sequence reads: CASSLAWTGYTEAFF. The CDR3 coding sequence is TGTGCCAGCAGCTTAGCTTGGACAGGGTACACTGAAGCTTTCTTT.

This clonotype was detected a few times. The rearrangement links TRBV5-1 to TRBJ2-5; D may correspond to TRBD1 or TRBD2 (5 bases each). CDR1 is SGHRS and CDR2 is YFSETQ in the germline V gene. Trimming shortened V by 4 bases and J by 5 bases, and 15 bases separated the two germline ends. This CDR3 is built from 14 residues. The CDR3 nucleotides read TGCGCCAGCAGCCGGGACCCGCCGGAGGAGACCCAGTACTTC. It translates to CASSRDPPEETQYF. The variable domain in full, with the rest retrieved from reference TRBV5-1 and TRBJ2-5, is KAGVTQTPRYLIKTRGQQVTLSCSPISGHRSVSWYQQTPGQGLQFLFEYFSETQRNKGNFPGRFSGRQFSNSRSEMNVSTLELGDSALYLCASSRDPPEETQYFGPGTRLLVL.

This clonotype has a handful of counts. The J gene is TRBJ1-2, the V gene TRBV20-1, with D maybe TRBD1 (6 bases). CDR3 size: 12 residues. Germline CDR1 DFQATT, CDR2 SNEGSKA (reference sequence). The germline V and J ends were trimmed by 4 bases and 7 bases, with 13 bases remaining between them. Here the CDR3 reads CSATYRAGGYTF. For the CDR3, the DNA is TGCAGTGCTACTTACAGGGCCGGTGGCTACACCTTC.

This chain uses TRBV6-5 with TRBJ1-1; a possible D gene is TRBD1 (6 bases). CDR3 length equals 16 residues. Germline values: CDR1 MNHEY, CDR2 SVGAGI. V was shortened by 4 bases and J by 7 bases, with 22 bases between the two germline ends. This CDR3 is CASSSTGRPKPYEAFF. The DNA for the CDR3 is TGTGCCAGCAGTTCTACAGGGCGGCCCAAACCCTATGAAGCTTTCTTT.

The chain recombines TRBV4-1 with TRBJ1-1; D remains ambiguous. The V end was cut by 0 bases, the J end by 9 bases, with 14 bases between. The CDR3 totals 14 residues. CDR1 and CDR2 from the germline V gene are MGHRA and YSYEKL. The CDR3 sequence is CASSQEAAGPQAFF. DNA of the CDR3: TGCGCCAGCAGCCAAGAAGCGGCAGGTCCTCAAGCTTTCTTT.

The chain combines TRBV4-3 with TRBJ1-1; no clear D. V was clipped by 0 bases and J by 0 bases, with 11 bases between them. Per germline, CDR1 LGHNA and CDR2 YSLEER. The CDR3 loop spans 16 amino acids. In DNA, the CDR3 is TGCGCCAGCAGCCAAGATCGAGGCCTGCTGAACACTGAAGCTTTCTTT. Residues: CASSQDRGLLNTEAFF.

This clonotype has only a few counts. The chain combines TRBV9 with TRBJ1-3; 8 bases are a match to TRBD1. The CDR3 sequence is 16 residues long. With 4 bases clipped from V and 1 base from J, the junction kept 7 bases outside the gene matches. Germline V lookup: CDR1 SGDLS, CDR2 YYNGEE. The CDR3 spells CASSTRQGMSGNTIYF. DNA for the CDR3: TGTGCCAGCAGCACCCGACAGGGGATGTCTGGAAACACCATATATTTT.

In DNA form, the CDR3 reads TGTGCCAGCAGCCAAGATTCCAGACTAATCTACGAGCAGTACGTC. Translated: CASSQDSRLIYEQYV. The chain carries TRBV14 and TRBJ2-7, with D possibly TRBD2 on 5 matching bases. This CDR3 region has 15 residues. The germline V gene encodes CDR1 SGHDN and CDR2 FVKESK. V was cut by 0 bases and J by 3 bases, with 12 bases left in between.

This clonotype showed up just a few times. The rearrangement links TRBV7-2 to TRBJ1-2; D gene unclear. The CDR3 has 13 residues. The V end was cut by 6 bases, the J end by 4 bases, with 12 bases between. The germline V gene has CDR1 SGHTA and CDR2 FQGNSA. The CDR3 DNA reads TGTGCCAGCAGTTCTCGTGTAAGCTATGGCTACACCTTC. The encoded protein is CASSSRVSYGYTF.

The genes are TRBV4-3 and TRBJ1-2; no reliable D call. Trimming removed 5 bases at V and 1 base at J, with 8 bases between. Per the germline V gene, CDR1 is LGHNA and CDR2 is YSLEER. The CDR3 runs 13 residues. The CDR3 here is CASSRTHNYGYTF. CDR3 coding DNA: TGCGCCAGCAGCAGAACCCATAACTATGGCTACACCTTC.